This T cell receptor beta chain was found in a study of CD8 T cells in Susac syndrome. When the RNA was reverse transcribed, random hexamers were used with an input of roughly 0.45 to 1 ug. In TCRdb, the immunoSEQ multiplex PCR reads were re-called with MiXCR into one record per CDR3 protein. The data hold tens of thousands of distinct CDR3 sequences, with about 93% observed a single time. This clonotype was seen just once. The study used healthy donors as controls matched for age and sex. CDR1 and CDR2 from the germline V gene are MGHRA and YSYEKL. This CDR3 is built from 17 residues. The V gene end was trimmed by 0 bases and the J gene end by 4 bases; junction bases not matched to a gene: 8.

The chain recombines TRBV4-1 with TRBJ2-1, with 8 nucleotides matching TRBD1. This clonotype was sampled from a human donor in good health. Material: CD8+ T cells from PBMCs. The CDR3 sequence: CASSQDQTGEIYNEQFF. As DNA, the CDR3 is TGCGCCAGCAGCCAAGATCAGACAGGGGAAATATACAATGAGCAGTTCTTC.